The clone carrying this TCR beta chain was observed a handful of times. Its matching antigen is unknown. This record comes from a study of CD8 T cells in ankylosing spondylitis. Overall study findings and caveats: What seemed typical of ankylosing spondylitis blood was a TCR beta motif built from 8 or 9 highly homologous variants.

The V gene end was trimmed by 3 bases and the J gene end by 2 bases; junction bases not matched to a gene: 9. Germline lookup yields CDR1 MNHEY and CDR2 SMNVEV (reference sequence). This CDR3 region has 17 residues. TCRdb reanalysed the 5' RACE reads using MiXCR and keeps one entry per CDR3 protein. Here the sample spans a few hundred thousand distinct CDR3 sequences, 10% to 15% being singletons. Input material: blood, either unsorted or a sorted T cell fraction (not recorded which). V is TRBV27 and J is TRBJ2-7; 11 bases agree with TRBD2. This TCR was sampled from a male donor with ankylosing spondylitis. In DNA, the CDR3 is TGTGCCAGCAGTTTCGATGGGGGACTAGCGGAAACCTACGAGCAGTACGTC. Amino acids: CASSFDGGLAETYEQYV.